This T cell receptor (beta chain) comes out of a study of blood T cell repertoires in COVID-19. Overall study context: Samples representing acute and convalescent COVID-19 were sourced from the United States, Italy and Spain. T cells, B-cell-depleted T cells, or PBMCs supplied cDNA or gDNA.

The germline V gene has CDR1 SQVTM and CDR2 ANQGSEA. V lost 5 bases and J 2 bases, leaving 12 bases between the germline ends. CDR3 length equals 13 residues. Methods used by the authors: Nucleated cell number was recorded as an estimate derived from reference gene primer amplification. Using immunoSEQ multiplex PCR, the repertoire was profiled, and TCRdb retains in-frame clones only, with some absent. That table furnishes V, J and clone size, whereas the DNA furnished D and trimming. The sample records 150,000 or so clones, 75% to 85% being singletons. Points on this clone: Other DNA sequences in the sample encode the same CDR3.

In Cohort 3, a recovered donor had either two negative PCRs, clearance, or symptom resolution. The sequence derives from a man aged 35-49 years who had recovered from COVID-19. Sequenced material: PBMCs or T cells enriched from blood (not recorded which). The J gene is TRBJ1-1, the V gene TRBV29-1; D might be TRBD1 (5 bases). The CDR3 loop reads CSVSQGGNTEAFF. Written as DNA, the CDR3 is TGCAGCGTTTCTCAGGGTGGCAACACTGAAGCTTTCTTT.